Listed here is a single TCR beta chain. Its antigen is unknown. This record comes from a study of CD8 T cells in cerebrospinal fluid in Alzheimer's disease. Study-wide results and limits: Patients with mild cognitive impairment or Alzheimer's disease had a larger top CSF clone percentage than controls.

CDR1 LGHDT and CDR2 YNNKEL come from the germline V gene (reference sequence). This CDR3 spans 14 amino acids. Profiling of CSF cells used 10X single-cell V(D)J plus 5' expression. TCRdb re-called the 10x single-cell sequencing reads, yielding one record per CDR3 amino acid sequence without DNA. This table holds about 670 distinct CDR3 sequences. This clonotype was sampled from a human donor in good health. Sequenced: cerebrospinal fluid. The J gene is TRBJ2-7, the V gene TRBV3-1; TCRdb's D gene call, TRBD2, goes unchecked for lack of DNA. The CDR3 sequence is CASSRSGGAYEQYF.